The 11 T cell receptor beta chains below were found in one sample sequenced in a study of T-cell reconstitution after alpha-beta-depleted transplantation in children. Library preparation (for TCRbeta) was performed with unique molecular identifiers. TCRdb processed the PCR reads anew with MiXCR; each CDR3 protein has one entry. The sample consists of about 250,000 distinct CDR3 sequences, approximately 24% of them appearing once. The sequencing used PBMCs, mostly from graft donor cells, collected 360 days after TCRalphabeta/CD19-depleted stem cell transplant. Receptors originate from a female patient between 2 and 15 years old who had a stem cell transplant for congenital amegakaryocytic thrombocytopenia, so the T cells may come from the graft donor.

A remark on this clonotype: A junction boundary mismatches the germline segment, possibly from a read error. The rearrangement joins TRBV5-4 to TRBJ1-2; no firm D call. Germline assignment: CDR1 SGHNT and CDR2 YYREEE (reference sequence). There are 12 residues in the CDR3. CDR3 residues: CASSFRTGGHTF. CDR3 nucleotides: TGTGCCAGCAGCTTTAGGACGGGTGGCCACACCTTC.

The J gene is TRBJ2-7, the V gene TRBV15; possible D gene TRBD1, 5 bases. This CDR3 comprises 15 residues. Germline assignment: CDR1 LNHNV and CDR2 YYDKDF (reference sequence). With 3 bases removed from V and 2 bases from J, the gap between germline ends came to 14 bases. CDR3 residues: CATSSSGKRTYEQYF. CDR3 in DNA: TGTGCCACCAGCAGCTCAGGGAAAAGGACCTACGAGCAGTACTTC.

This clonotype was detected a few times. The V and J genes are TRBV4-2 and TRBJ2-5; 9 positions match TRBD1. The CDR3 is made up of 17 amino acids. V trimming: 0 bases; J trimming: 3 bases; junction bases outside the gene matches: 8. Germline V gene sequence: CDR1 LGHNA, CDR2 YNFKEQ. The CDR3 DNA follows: TGTGCCAGCAGCCAAGATCGACCGAGACAGGGGGAAGAGACCCAGTACTTC. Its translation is CASSQDRPRQGEETQYF.

DNA of the CDR3: TGCAGTGCGCAAGGCCCTCGCTCTGGGGCCAACGTCCTGACTTTC. Its protein product is CSAQGPRSGANVLTF. V gene TRBV20-1 combines with J gene TRBJ2-6, with D unresolved. V lost 6 bases to trimming and J lost 0 bases, with 12 bases between them. Looked up from germline, CDR1 is DFQATT and CDR2 is SNEGSKA (reference sequence). This CDR3 is built from 15 residues.

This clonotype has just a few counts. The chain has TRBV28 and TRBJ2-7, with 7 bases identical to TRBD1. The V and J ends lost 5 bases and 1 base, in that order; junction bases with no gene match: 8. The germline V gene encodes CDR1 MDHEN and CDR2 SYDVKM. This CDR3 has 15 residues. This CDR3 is CASSPSGTESYEQYF. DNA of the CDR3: TGTGCCAGCAGTCCCTCCGGGACAGAATCCTACGAGCAGTACTTC.

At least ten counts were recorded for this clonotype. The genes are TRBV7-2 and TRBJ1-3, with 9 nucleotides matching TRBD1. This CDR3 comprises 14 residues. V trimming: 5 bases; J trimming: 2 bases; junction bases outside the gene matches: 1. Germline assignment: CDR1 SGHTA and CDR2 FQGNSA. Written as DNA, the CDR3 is TGTGCCAGCAGCCGGACAGGGGCTGGAAACACCATATATTTT. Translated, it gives CASSRTGAGNTIYF.

The CDR3 DNA reads as TGTGCTAGTGGTTCCGACAGGGGACACTACAATGAGCAGTTCTTC. Its translation: CASGSDRGHYNEQFF. This chain links TRBV12-5 with TRBJ2-1; 8 nucleotides align to TRBD1. Trimming at V came to 4 bases and at J to 3 bases, leaving 5 bases not matched to a gene. The CDR3 contains 15 residues. The germline V gene has CDR1 LGHNT and CDR2 FRNRAP.

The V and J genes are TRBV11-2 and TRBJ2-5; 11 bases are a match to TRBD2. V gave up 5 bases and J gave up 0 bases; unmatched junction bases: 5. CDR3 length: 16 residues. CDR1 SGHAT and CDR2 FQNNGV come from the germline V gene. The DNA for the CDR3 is TGTGCCAGCAGCCCATCGGGACTAGCGGACCAAGAGACCCAGTACTTC. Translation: CASSPSGLADQETQYF.

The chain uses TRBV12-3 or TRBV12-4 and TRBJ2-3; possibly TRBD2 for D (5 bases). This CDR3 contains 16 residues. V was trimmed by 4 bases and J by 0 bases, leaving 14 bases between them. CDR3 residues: CASSYAGGYSTDTQYF. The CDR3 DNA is TGTGCCAGCAGTTACGCCGGAGGATACAGCACAGATACGCAGTATTTT.

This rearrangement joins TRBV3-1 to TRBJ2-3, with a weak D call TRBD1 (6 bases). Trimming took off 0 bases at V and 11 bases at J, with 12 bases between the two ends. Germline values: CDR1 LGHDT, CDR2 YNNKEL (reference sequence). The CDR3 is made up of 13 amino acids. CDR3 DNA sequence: TGTGCCAGCAGCCAAGATCAGGGGCTTGTGCAGTATTTT. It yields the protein CASSQDQGLVQYF.

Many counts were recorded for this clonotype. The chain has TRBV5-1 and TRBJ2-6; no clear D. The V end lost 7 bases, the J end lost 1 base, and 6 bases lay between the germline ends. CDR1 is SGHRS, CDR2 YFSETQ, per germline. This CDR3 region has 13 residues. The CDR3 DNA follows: TGCGCCAGCGCCGCGTCTGGGGCCAACGTCCTGACTTTC. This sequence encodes CASAASGANVLTF.